The 27 T cell receptor beta chains below all came from one sample that was sequenced in a study of a mutant IDH1 vaccine in newly diagnosed glioma. Sample time point: week 35, safety follow-up. One vaccine dose held 300 ug of mutant IDH1 20-mer peptide and came with topical imiquimod. For these TCRs, the target antigens are not known. Produced via immunoSEQ multiplex PCR; TCRdb's table is partial and in-frame only. The sample has roughly 30,000 clones, about four fifths seen once. Material: PBMCs, obtained from a glioma patient whose treatment included an IDH1 peptide vaccine. These TCRs come from a young man with glioma.

This chain connects TRBV5-6 to TRBJ1-1; weak D call: TRBD1 (5 bases). V was cut by 3 bases and J by 1 base, with 7 bases left in between. Germline CDR1 is SGHDT and CDR2 is YYEEEE. This CDR3 region has 13 residues. The CDR3 spells CASSWDQNTEAFF. The CDR3 DNA reads as TGTGCCAGCAGCTGGGACCAGAACACTGAAGCTTTCTTT.

A few counts support this clone. The V call is TRBV5-1, the J call TRBJ1-1; 10 positions match TRBD1. Germline V lookup: CDR1 SGHRS, CDR2 YFSETQ. This CDR3 has 14 residues. The trim removed 4 bases at V and 4 bases at J, leaving 4 bases unmatched. The CDR3 bases are TGCGCCAGCAGCCCGTGGACAGGGGGCACTGAAGCTTTCTTT. The encoded protein is CASSPWTGGTEAFF.

The chain employs TRBV7-8 and TRBJ2-7, with 9 bases identical to TRBD1. The ends lost 7 bases at V and 7 bases at J; junction bases unmatched: 17. This CDR3 has 16 amino acids. The germline V gene has CDR1 SGHVS and CDR2 FQNEAQ. CDR3 nucleotides: TGTGCCAGCACAGACCCTGGGGGGACAGGGTTTTTGGAGCAGTACTTC. Translated, it gives CASTDPGGTGFLEQYF.

V is TRBV19 and J is TRBJ2-7; 7 bases line up with TRBD2. The CDR3 covers 15 residues. Germline V lookup: CDR1 LNHDA, CDR2 SQIVND (reference sequence). Germline trimming cut 4 bases from V and 2 bases from J; bases unmatched to any gene: 8. CDR3 nucleotides: TGTGCCAGTAGTAGGGGCCGGGACTACCCCTACGAGCAGTACTTC. This codes for CASSRGRDYPYEQYF.

The chain carries TRBV5-1 and TRBJ2-7; D perhaps matches TRBD2 (6 bases). The CDR3 totals 13 residues. V lost 3 bases and J 5 bases, leaving 12 bases between the germline ends. In germline, CDR1 is SGHRS, CDR2 YFSETQ. The CDR3 protein is CASSWEALHEQYF. CDR3 nucleotide sequence: TGCGCCAGCAGCTGGGAGGCCCTCCACGAGCAGTACTTC.

This clone was seen a handful of times. The chain recombines TRBV18 with TRBJ1-2; maybe TRBD1 (6 bases). V was pared by 0 bases and J by 4 bases, with 9 bases between. Germline V gene sequence: CDR1 KGHSH, CDR2 LQKENI. The CDR3 sequence is 14 residues long. CDR3 in amino acids: CASSPPGGGYGYTF. CDR3 sequence (DNA): TGTGCCAGCTCACCACCGGGAGGGGGCTATGGCTACACCTTC.

The rearrangement uses TRBV7-9 and TRBJ1-1; D is unclear. V lost 3 bases and J 7 bases, leaving 9 bases between the germline ends. Looked up from germline, CDR1 is SEHNR and CDR2 is FQNEAQ (reference sequence). The CDR3 sequence is 12 residues long. For the CDR3, the DNA is TGTGCCAGCAGCTTCGACCAGGTTGAAGCTTTCTTT. Its translation is CASSFDQVEAFF.

V usage is TRBV2 and J usage is TRBJ2-7; D might be TRBD1 or TRBD2, each matching 5 bases. V was trimmed by 1 base and J by 2 bases, leaving 9 bases between them. Germline V CDR1 and CDR2: SNHLY, FYNNEI. This CDR3 comprises 14 residues. In DNA form, the CDR3 reads TGTGCCAGCAGTGAAGGGGGACCCCCCTACGAGCAGTACTTC. Residues: CASSEGGPPYEQYF.

This chain links TRBV12-5 with TRBJ2-1; maybe TRBD1 (5 bases). Germline CDR1 and CDR2: LGHNT and FRNRAP. The CDR3 loop spans 16 amino acids. V lost 1 base, J lost 2 bases, and 12 bases lay in between. In DNA form, the CDR3 reads TGTGCTAGTGGTTTGGACATCGACAGCCCCTACAATGAGCAGTTCTTC. This sequence encodes CASGLDIDSPYNEQFF.

This chain joins TRBV27 and TRBJ2-3; 13 bases fit TRBD2. This CDR3 comprises 15 residues. CDR1 is MNHEY and CDR2 is SMNVEV in the germline V gene (reference sequence). The junction had 3 bases not matched to a gene; V was cut back by 6 bases and J by 3 bases. CDR3 sequence: CASSGLAGATDTQYF. The DNA for the CDR3 is TGTGCCAGCAGCGGACTAGCGGGAGCAACAGATACGCAGTATTTT.

The chain links TRBV6-1 to TRBJ2-7; TRBD1 aligns across 7 bases. CDR1 MNHNS and CDR2 SASEGT come from the germline V gene. The CDR3 covers 12 residues. V lost 6 bases, J lost 5 bases, and 4 bases stayed unmatched. The DNA for the CDR3 is TGTGCCAGCAGCAGAGACAGGGACGAGCAGTACTTC. This translates into CASSRDRDEQYF.

V and J are TRBV7-2 and TRBJ1-2; D is undetermined. The CDR3 consists of 17 residues. The germline gives CDR1 SGHTA, CDR2 FQGNSA. V was trimmed by 4 bases and J by 7 bases, leaving 25 bases between them. The CDR3 loop reads CASSSLIRPLEGSGYTF. The CDR3 DNA reads as TGTGCCAGCAGCTCCCTTATCCGTCCATTAGAGGGTAGTGGCTACACCTTC.

This chain joins TRBV29-1 and TRBJ2-7; TRBD2 agrees at 8 bases. The CDR3 runs 11 residues. Per the germline V gene, CDR1 is SQVTM and CDR2 is ANQGSEA. V trimming: 5 bases; J trimming: 7 bases; junction bases outside the gene matches: 4. The CDR3 nucleotides are TGCAGCGTTAGCGGGAGTAAGGAGCAGTACTTC. It encodes CSVSGSKEQYF.

V gene TRBV7-2 combines with J gene TRBJ2-7; 7 bases are shared with TRBD1. The CDR3 extends over 15 amino acids. Trimming removed 4 bases from V and 3 bases from J; junction bases left unmatched: 9. The germline CDR1 and CDR2 sequences are SGHTA and FQGNSA. CDR3 bases: TGTGCCAGCAGCTCTCTTTGGCAGGGGGTCTACGAGCAGTACTTC. Protein: CASSSLWQGVYEQYF.

The V call is TRBV10-3, the J call TRBJ1-2; the match to TRBD1 covers 7 bases. Germline CDR1 is ENHRY and CDR2 is SYGVKD. CDR3 length equals 13 residues. Losses at the gene ends were 2 bases for V and 7 bases for J; bases not matched to a gene: 4. The CDR3 loop is CAISEITGAGYTF. Written as DNA, the CDR3 is TGTGCCATCAGTGAGATTACAGGGGCTGGCTACACCTTC.

V usage is TRBV7-9 and J usage is TRBJ2-1; 7 nucleotides line up with TRBD1. Trimming took 5 bases from V and 6 from J; bases not matched to a gene: 10. CDR3 length: 15 amino acids. The V gene's germline CDR1 is SEHNR and CDR2 FQNEAQ (reference sequence). In DNA form, the CDR3 reads TGTGCCAGCAGCATGACAGGGTTCGAGGTCAATGAGCAGTTCTTC. Protein: CASSMTGFEVNEQFF.

The rearrangement uses TRBV27 and TRBJ2-6; D not resolved. Deletions cut 2 bases from V and 0 bases from J, with 8 bases between. CDR1 and CDR2 (germline): MNHEY, SMNVEV (reference sequence). The CDR3 is 16 residues long. CDR3 protein: CASSLITSSGANVLTF. In DNA form, the CDR3 reads TGTGCCAGCAGTTTAATTACGAGCTCTGGGGCCAACGTCCTGACTTTC.

The chain employs TRBV4-1 and TRBJ2-1; 7 positions match TRBD2. Germline V gene lookup returns CDR1 MGHRA and CDR2 YSYEKL. This CDR3 is built from 18 residues. V was clipped by 5 bases and J by 2 bases; unmatched bases: 15. The CDR3 here is CASSGRGAGENTYNEQFF. The DNA of the CDR3 is TGCGCCAGCAGCGGGAGAGGGGCGGGAGAGAATACCTACAATGAGCAGTTCTTC.

This clone has a single count. The chain joins TRBV27 to TRBJ1-4; the D gene is possibly TRBD1 (5 bases). The CDR3 runs 14 residues. Germline CDR1 reads MNHEY; CDR2 reads SMNVEV (reference sequence). The V gene lost 10 bases and the J gene lost 5 bases, with 17 bases spanning the gap. The DNA of the CDR3 is TGTGCCACCAAGTTGAGGGGAGGGAATGAAAAACTGTTTTTT. It codes for CATKLRGGNEKLFF.

The chain couples TRBV7-9 to TRBJ2-3; a weak D match, TRBD1 (5 bases). The V gene's germline CDR1 is SEHNR and CDR2 FQNEAQ (reference sequence). The CDR3 has 13 amino acids. Trimming removed 4 bases from V and 4 bases from J, with 9 bases in between. CDR3 bases: TGTGCCAGCAGCTCTCAAGGGGCAGATACGCAGTATTTT. The encoded protein is CASSSQGADTQYF.

The rearrangement joins TRBV7-9 to TRBJ2-1; no reliable D call. Germline-derived CDR1 and CDR2 are SEHNR and FQNEAQ (reference sequence). V lost 4 bases and J lost 5, with 9 bases in between. CDR3 length: 13 amino acids. Written as DNA, the CDR3 is TGTGCCAGCAGCTCAAGACCCAACAATGAGCAGTTCTTC. Its protein is CASSSRPNNEQFF.

The chain is built from TRBV6-5 and TRBJ1-2; D is unresolved. Trimming removed 0 bases at V and 2 bases at J, with 7 bases between. Germline V CDR1 and CDR2: MNHEY, SVGAGI. The CDR3 runs 14 residues. The CDR3 DNA reads as TGTGCCAGCAGTTACTCACCGGGCAACTATGGCTACACCTTC. Amino acid sequence: CASSYSPGNYGYTF.

This clone was seen a single time. This rearrangement joins TRBV5-6 to TRBJ1-1, with D possibly being TRBD1 (5 bases). The germline V gene encodes CDR1 SGHDT and CDR2 YYEEEE. With 0 bases removed from V and 2 bases from J, the gap between germline ends came to 8 bases. The CDR3 covers 14 residues. The CDR3, as DNA: TGTGCCAGCAGCTTGGGACAGTTCAACACTGAAGCTTTCTTT. Its translation: CASSLGQFNTEAFF.

The chain employs TRBV5-6 and TRBJ1-1, with D unclear. Trimming pared 4 bases from V and 2 bases from J, leaving 12 bases between. This CDR3 contains 14 residues. The germline CDR1 and CDR2 sequences are SGHDT and YYEEEE. For the CDR3, the DNA is TGTGCCAGCAGCCTTACCCTCACCAACACTGAAGCTTTCTTT. This encodes CASSLTLTNTEAFF. The full variable domain, with the rest looked up from reference TRBV5-6 and TRBJ1-1, is DAGVTQSPTHLIKTRGQQVTLRCSPKSGHDTVSWYQQALGQGPQFIFQYYEEEERQRGNFPDRFSGHQFPNYSSELNVNALLLGDSALYLCASSLTLTNTEAFFGQGTRLTVV.

Here the CDR3 reads CASSYRGEQPQHF. The CDR3 coding sequence is TGTGCCAGCAGTTACAGGGGGGAGCAGCCCCAGCATTTT. The chain recombines TRBV6-6 with TRBJ1-5, with D perhaps matching TRBD1 (6 bases). V shed 2 bases and J shed 7 bases, with 9 bases lying between them. The CDR3 runs to 13 residues. Per the germline V gene, CDR1 is MNHNY and CDR2 is SVGAGI (reference sequence).

This rearrangement joins TRBV27 to TRBJ1-1, with no clear D. CDR1 is MNHEY and CDR2 is SMNVEV in the germline V gene (reference sequence). CDR3 size: 14 residues. The V and J ends lost 2 bases and 5 bases respectively, with 12 bases between them. CDR3 sequence reads: CASSLKQLGTEAFF. In DNA form, the CDR3 reads TGTGCCAGCAGTTTAAAACAACTGGGGACTGAAGCTTTCTTT.

This clone was detected a few times. This sequence joins TRBV7-8 and TRBJ1-5; D uncertain. V lost 5 bases to trimming and J lost 7 bases, with 15 bases between them. Germline V lookup: CDR1 SGHVS, CDR2 FQNEAQ. This CDR3 has 14 residues. CDR3: CASSPTRTEQPQHF. CDR3 nucleotides: TGTGCCAGCAGCCCTACTCGTACCGAGCAGCCCCAGCATTTT.